This TCR beta chain was documented in a study of blood T cell repertoires in COVID-19. Study-wide background: Samples came from the United States, Italy and Spain, spanning acute and convalescent COVID-19. T cells, B-cell-depleted T cells, or PBMCs provided the cDNA or gDNA that served as material.

Worth noting for this clone: One end of the junction does not line up with germline, which may come from a read error.

This CDR3 has 16 amino acids. Germline V CDR1 and CDR2: SSHAT, FNYEAQ (reference sequence). Authors' methods: Amplification of reference gene primers provided the estimated nucleated cell counts. Measured with immunoSEQ multiplex PCR; TCRdb has only the in-frame clones, and not every one. The V and J calls and clone size are taken from that table; D and trimming were inferred from the DNA. The sample consists of approximately 20,000 clones, approximately 84% of them appearing once. Material: peripheral blood. J is TRBJ2-1 and V is TRBV7-7; 11 nucleotides line up with TRBD2. This clonotype originated in a human donor with active COVID-19. The donor label of this sample is uncertain. CDR3 bases: TGTGCTAGCAGCCGAAGGGGGACTAGCGGAGACAATGAGCAGTTCTTC. It translates to CASSRRGTSGDNEQFF. The full variable domain, rest sourced from reference TRBV7-7 and TRBJ2-1, is GAGVSQSPRYKVTKRGQDVTLRCDPISSHATLYWYQQALGQGPEFLTYFNYEAQPDKSGLPSDRFSAERPEGSISTLTIQRTEQRDSAMYRCASSRRGTSGDNEQFFGPGTRLTVL.